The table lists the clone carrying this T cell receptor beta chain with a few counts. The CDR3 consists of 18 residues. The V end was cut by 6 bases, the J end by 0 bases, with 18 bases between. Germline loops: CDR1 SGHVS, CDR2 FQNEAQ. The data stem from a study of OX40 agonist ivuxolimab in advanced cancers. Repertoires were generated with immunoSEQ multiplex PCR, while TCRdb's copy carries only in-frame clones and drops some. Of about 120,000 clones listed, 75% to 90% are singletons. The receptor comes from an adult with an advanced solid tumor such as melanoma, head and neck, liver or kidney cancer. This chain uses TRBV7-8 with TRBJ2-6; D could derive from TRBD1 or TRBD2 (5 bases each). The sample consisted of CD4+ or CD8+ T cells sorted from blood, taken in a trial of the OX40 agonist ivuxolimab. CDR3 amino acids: CASRRQGVLLSGANVLTF. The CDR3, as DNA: TGTGCCAGCAGGCGTCAGGGAGTTCTCCTCTCTGGGGCCAACGTCCTGACTTTC. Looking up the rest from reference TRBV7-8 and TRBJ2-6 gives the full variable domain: GAGVSQSPRYKVAKRGQDVALRCDPISGHVSLFWYQQALGQGPEFLTYFQNEAQLDKSGLPSDRFFAERPEGSVSTLKIQRTQQEDSAVYLCASRRQGVLLSGANVLTFGAGSRLTVL.